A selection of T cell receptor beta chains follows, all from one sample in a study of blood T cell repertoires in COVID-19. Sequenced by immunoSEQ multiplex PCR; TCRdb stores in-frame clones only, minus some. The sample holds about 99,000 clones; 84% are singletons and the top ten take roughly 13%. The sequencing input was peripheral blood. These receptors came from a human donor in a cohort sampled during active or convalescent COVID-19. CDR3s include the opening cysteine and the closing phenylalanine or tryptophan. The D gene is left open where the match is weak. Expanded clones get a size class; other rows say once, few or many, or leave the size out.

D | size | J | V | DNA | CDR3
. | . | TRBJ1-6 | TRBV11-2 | TGTGCCAGCAGTGGCATTGGGGCTTCCCGTTCGGAGAATTCACCCCTCCACTTT | CASSGIGASRSENSPLHF
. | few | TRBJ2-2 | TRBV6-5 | TGTGCCAGCAGTACCTCGAGTGGAGGCACCGGGGAGCTGTTTTTT | CASSTSSGGTGELFF
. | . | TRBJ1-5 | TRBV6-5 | TGTGCCAGCTCAGACAGCTCTAATCAGCCCCAGCATTTT | CASSDSSNQPQHF
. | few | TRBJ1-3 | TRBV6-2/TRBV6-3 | TGTGCCAGCAGTCACCTCCGGGACTTGGCGATTGGAAACACCATATATTTT | CASSHLRDLAIGNTIYF
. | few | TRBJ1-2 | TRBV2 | TGTGCCAGCAAAATCAGGGTTTTGACAGGTGGCTACACCTTC | CASKIRVLTGGYTF
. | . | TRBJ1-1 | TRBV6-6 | TGTGCCAGCAGTTACTGGAGTAACACTGAAGCTTTCTTT | CASSYWSNTEAFF
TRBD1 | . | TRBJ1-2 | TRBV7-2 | TGTGCCAGCAGCTCACAGGGGGCCAATTCTTGGGGCTACACCTTC | CASSSQGANSWGYTF
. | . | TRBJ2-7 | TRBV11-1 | TGTGCCAGCAGCTTTTGGGCAGTACCCTACGAGCAGTACTTC | CASSFWAVPYEQYF
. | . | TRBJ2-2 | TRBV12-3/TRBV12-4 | TGTGCCAGCAACACAGGTGTCGGGGAGCTGTTTTTT | CASNTGVGELFF
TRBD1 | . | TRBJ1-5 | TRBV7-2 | TGTGCCAGCAGCTTAGATCCCAGGGGGCCCCAGCCCCAGCATTTT | CASSLDPRGPQPQHF
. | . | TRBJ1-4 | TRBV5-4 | TGTGCCAGCAGCTTATTCGGGGGTCGGGTTGAAAAACTGTTTTTT | CASSLFGGRVEKLFF
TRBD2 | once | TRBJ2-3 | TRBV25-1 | TGTGCCAGCAGTGACGGACTAGTCAAAACGACAGATACGCAGTATTTT | CASSDGLVKTTDTQYF
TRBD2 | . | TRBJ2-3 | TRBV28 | TGTGCCAGCAGTTTATGGGCAGGGAAGAAGCTTAGGACTAGCGGGGGCGAACTCACAGATACGCAGTATTTT | CASSLWAGKKLRTSGGELTDTQYF
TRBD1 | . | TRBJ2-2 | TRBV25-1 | TGTGCCAGCACGGACCAGGGGGTTTACACCGGGGAGCTGTTTTTT | CASTDQGVYTGELFF
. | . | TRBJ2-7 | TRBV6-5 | TGTGCCAGCAGACTACCCGGCGGCAACTACGAGCAGTACTTC | CASRLPGGNYEQYF
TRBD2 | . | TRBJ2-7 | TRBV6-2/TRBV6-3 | TGTGCCAGCAGTTACGACGGGAGGGCTTACGAGCAGTACTTC | CASSYDGRAYEQYF
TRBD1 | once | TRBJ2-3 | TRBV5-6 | TGTGCCAGCAGCTTTCAGGGGGTCACAGATACGCAGTATTTT | CASSFQGVTDTQYF
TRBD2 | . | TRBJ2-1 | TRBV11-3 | TGTGCCAGCAGATTAACTAGCGGGAACCCCAATGAGCAGTTCTTC | CASRLTSGNPNEQFF
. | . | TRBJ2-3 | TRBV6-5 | TGTGCCAGCATTGTCTCTCTCGCAGATACGCAGTATTTT | CASIVSLADTQYF
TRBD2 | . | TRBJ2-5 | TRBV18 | TGTGCCAGCTCACCCGCCTTGCGGGGGGTACGAGAGACCCAGTACTTC | CASSPALRGVRETQYF
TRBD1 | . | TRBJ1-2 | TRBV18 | TGTGCCAGCTCACTAGGATGGCAGGACAGGGATGATGGCTACACCTTC | CASSLGWQDRDDGYTF
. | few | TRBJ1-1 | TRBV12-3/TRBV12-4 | TGTGCCAGCAGTTTGGTCGCGGGTGAAGCTTTCTTT | CASSLVAGEAFF
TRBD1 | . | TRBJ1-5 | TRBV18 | TGTGCCAGCTCACCGACAGGGGATCAGCCCCAGCATTTT | CASSPTGDQPQHF
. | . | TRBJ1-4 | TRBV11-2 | TGTGCCAGCAGCTTAGGTTCGGGTGAAAAACTGTTTTTT | CASSLGSGEKLFF
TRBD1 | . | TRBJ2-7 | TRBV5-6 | TGTGCCAGCAGCCGACAGGGAAGCGGCTACGAGCAGTACTTC | CASSRQGSGYEQYF
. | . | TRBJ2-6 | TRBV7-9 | TGTGCCAGCAGCTTTGGGAGCTCTGGGGCCAACGTCCTGACTTTC | CASSFGSSGANVLTF
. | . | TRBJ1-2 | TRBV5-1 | TGCGCCAGCAGCTTGGTCCCGGGGGACTATGGCTACACCTTC | CASSLVPGDYGYTF
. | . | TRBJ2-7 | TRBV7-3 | TGTGCCAGCAGCATGCGGGCCGAGCAGTACTTC | CASSMRAEQYF
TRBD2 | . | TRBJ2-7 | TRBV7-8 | TGTGCCAGCAGCTTATTGCGGGGACTAGAATTC | CASSLLRGLEF
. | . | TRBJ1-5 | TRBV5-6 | TGTGCCAGCAGCTTGTTAACCCGGGGGAGTAGCAATCAGCCCCAGCATTTT | CASSLLTRGSSNQPQHF
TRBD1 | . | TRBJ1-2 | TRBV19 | TGTGCCAGTACCGCGACAGGGGATAACTATGGCTACACCTTC | CASTATGDNYGYTF
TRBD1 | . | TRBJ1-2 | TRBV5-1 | TGCGCCAGCAGCCGGGGACAGGGGGCGCTGGGCTATGGCTACACCTTC | CASSRGQGALGYGYTF